The T cell receptor beta chain described here comes from a study of siplizumab effects on memory and regulatory T cells. Generated by immunoSEQ multiplex PCR, the TCRdb table keeps only in-frame clones and is missing some. The top ten hold under 2% of the sample, which has some 110,000 clones, about 94% seen once. This TCR came from a human donor in good health. The source material was non-Treg CD4+ T cells sorted from blood.

The CDR3 here is CASSTGEVPRWTQYF. Written as DNA, the CDR3 is TGTGCCAGCAGCACAGGGGAGGTGCCTCGGTGGACCCAGTACTTC. This chain uses TRBV6-6 with TRBJ2-5; possibly TRBD1 for D (7 bases). This CDR3 has 15 residues. Looked up from germline, CDR1 is MNHNY and CDR2 is SVGAGI (reference sequence). With 6 bases removed from V and 7 bases from J, the gap between germline ends came to 21 bases.